Only a few counts were recorded for the clone carrying this T cell receptor (beta chain). TCRdb re-derived calls from the 5' RACE reads in MiXCR, one entry per CDR3 protein. Among 5,000 to 7,000 distinct CDR3 sequences listed, 52% were seen once. The sequence was collected from a female donor with breast cancer. Input material: memory CD4+ T cells sorted from blood. The subset was: memory CD4+ T cells, CD4+CD45RO+CD25-.

CDR3 nucleotides: TGTGCCAGCAGTATAGACAGAGCTGGGGCCAACGTCCTGACTTTC. Translated, it gives CASSIDRAGANVLTF. This rearrangement joins TRBV12-3 or TRBV12-4 to TRBJ2-6; D is possibly TRBD1 (5 bases). CDR3 length: 15 residues. The V gene lost 5 bases and the J gene lost 2 bases, with 10 bases spanning the gap.